In this sample, the clone carrying this T cell receptor beta chain turned up a few times. CDR3 size: 15 residues. Trimming took off 2 bases at V and 5 bases at J, with 14 bases between the two ends. Per germline, CDR1 SGHDT and CDR2 YYEEEE. Template switching supplied a universal primer site; unique molecular identifiers were carried on the cDNA. TCRdb processed the 5' RACE reads anew with MiXCR; each CDR3 protein has one entry. In the table there are approximately 1.8 million distinct CDR3 sequences, about 30% of which are singletons. These data belong to a study of identical twins. Sequencing was performed on cord blood. The chain employs TRBV5-6 and TRBJ2-1; D remains ambiguous. The receptor was derived from a newborn girl in good health. The DNA for the CDR3 is TGTGCCAGCAGCTTCCGATCTAAAGGAAACAATGAGCAGTTCTTC. Encoded protein: CASSFRSKGNNEQFF.